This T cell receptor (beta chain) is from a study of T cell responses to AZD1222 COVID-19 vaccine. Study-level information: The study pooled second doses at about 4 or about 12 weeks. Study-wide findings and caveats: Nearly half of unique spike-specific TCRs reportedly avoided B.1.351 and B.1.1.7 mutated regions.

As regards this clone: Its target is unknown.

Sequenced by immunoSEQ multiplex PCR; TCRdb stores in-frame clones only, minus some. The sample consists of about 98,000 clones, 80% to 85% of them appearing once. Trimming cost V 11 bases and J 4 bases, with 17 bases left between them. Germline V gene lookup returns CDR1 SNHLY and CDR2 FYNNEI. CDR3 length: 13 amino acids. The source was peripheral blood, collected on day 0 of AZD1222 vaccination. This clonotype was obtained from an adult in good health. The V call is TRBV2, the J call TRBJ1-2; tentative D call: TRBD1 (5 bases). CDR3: CAGRDGLVYGYTF. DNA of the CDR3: TGTGCCGGCCGGGACGGATTAGTCTATGGCTACACCTTC.